Reported below is one TCR beta chain. TCRdb's copy holds only in-frame clones and misses some; the assay was immunoSEQ multiplex PCR. The sample carries about 63,000 clones, 75% to 90% recorded once. The data originate from a study of OX40 agonist ivuxolimab in advanced cancers. Study-level information: People in dose escalation had one of these cancers: hepatocellular carcinoma, melanoma, renal cell or head and neck cancer.

This receptor was taken from an adult with an advanced solid tumor such as melanoma, head and neck, liver or kidney cancer. The sequencing here drew on CD4+ or CD8+ T cells sorted from blood, taken in a trial of the OX40 agonist ivuxolimab.

The DNA of the CDR3 is TGTGCCAGCAGCGTTCAGGGGTACCAAGAGACCCAGTACTTC. Its protein product is CASSVQGYQETQYF. J is TRBJ2-5 and V is TRBV9; D possibly corresponds to TRBD1 (6 bases). This CDR3 comprises 14 residues. V lost 2 bases and J 0 bases, leaving 8 bases between the germline ends. CDR1 is SGDLS, CDR2 YYNGEE, per germline.